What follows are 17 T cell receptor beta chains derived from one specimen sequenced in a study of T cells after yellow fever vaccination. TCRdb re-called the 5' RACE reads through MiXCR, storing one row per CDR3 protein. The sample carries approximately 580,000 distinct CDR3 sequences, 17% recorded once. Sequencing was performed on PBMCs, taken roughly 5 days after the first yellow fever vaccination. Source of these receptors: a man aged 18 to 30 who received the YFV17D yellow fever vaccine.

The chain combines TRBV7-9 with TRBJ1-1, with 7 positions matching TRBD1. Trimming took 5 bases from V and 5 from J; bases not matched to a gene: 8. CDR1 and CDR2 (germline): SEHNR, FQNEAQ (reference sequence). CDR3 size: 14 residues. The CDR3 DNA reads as TGTGCCAGCAGCCAACAGGGGTTCAGTACTGAAGCTTTCTTT. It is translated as CASSQQGFSTEAFF.

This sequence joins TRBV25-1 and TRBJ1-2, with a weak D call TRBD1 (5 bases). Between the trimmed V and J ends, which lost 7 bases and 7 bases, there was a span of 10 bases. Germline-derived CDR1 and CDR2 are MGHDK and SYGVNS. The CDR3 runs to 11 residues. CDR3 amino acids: CASNQGLGYTF. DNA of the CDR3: TGTGCCAGCAATCAGGGTCTTGGCTACACCTTC.

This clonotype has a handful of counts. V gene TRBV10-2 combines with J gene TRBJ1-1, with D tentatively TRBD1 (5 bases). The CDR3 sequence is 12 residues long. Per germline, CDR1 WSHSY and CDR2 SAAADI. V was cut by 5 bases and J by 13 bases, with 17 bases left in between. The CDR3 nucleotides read TGCGCCAGCAGTACAGTGGACAAGGGAGGTTTCTTT. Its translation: CASSTVDKGGFF.

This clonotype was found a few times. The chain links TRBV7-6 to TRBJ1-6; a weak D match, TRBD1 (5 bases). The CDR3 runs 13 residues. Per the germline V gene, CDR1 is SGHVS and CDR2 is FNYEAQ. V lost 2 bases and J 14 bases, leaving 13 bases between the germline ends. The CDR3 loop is CASSLSGADTLHF. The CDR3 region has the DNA TGTGCCAGCAGCTTAAGCGGGGCCGACACCCTCCACTTT.

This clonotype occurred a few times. CDR3 residues: CASSYSIEGRGYTF. The CDR3 DNA is TGTGCCAGCAGTTACTCGATCGAGGGGAGGGGCTACACCTTC. This chain uses TRBV6-5 with TRBJ1-2; TRBD1 is a possible D gene (5 bases). CDR3 length equals 14 residues. V was cut by 0 bases and J by 8 bases, with 13 bases left in between. Germline V gene data show CDR1 as MNHEY and CDR2 as SVGAGI.

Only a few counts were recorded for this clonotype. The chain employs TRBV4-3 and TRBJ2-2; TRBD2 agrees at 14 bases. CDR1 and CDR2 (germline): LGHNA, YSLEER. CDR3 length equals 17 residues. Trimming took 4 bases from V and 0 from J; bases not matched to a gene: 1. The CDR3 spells CASSPTSGGANTGELFF. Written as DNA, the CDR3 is TGCGCCAGCAGCCCGACTAGCGGGGGGGCGAACACCGGGGAGCTGTTTTTT.

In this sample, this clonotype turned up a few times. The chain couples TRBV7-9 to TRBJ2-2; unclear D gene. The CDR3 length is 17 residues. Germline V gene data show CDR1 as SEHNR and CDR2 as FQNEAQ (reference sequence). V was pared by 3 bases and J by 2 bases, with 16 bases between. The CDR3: CASSLFTFVGNTGELFF. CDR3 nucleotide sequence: TGTGCCAGCAGCTTGTTTACGTTTGTGGGAAACACCGGGGAGCTGTTTTTT.

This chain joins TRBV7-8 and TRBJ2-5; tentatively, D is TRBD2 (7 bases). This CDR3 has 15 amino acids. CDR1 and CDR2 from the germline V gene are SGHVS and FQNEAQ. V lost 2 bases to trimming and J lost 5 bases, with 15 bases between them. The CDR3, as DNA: TGTGCCAGCAGCTTAAGGCTAGGGGGAGGGGAGACCCAGTACTTC. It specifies CASSLRLGGGETQYF.

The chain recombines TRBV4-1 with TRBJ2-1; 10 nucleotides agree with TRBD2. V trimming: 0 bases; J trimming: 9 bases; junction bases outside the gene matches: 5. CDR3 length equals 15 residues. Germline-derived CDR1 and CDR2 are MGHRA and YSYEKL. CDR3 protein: CASSQDETSGREQFF. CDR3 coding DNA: TGCGCCAGCAGCCAAGATGAGACTAGCGGGCGTGAGCAGTTCTTC.

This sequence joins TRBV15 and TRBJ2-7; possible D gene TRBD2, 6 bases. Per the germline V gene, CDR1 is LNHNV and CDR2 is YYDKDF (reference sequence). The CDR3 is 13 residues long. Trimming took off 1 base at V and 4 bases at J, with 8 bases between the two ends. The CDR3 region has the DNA TGTGCCACCAGCAGAGTTGGGGGGTACGAGCAGTACGTC. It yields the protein CATSRVGGYEQYV.

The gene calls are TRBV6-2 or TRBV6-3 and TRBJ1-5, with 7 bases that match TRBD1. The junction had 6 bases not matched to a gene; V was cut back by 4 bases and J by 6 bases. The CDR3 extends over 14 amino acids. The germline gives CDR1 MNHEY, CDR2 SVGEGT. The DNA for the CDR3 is TGTGCCAGCAGTTCATACAGGGGCGGTCAGCCCCAGCATTTT. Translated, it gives CASSSYRGGQPQHF.

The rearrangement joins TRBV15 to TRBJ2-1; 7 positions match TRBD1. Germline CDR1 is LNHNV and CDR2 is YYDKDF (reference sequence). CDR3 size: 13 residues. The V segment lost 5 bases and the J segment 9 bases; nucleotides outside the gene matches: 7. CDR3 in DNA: TGTGCCACCAGCGTACAGGGGACGGGTGAGCAGTTCTTC. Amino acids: CATSVQGTGEQFF. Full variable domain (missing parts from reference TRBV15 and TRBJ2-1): DAMVIQNPRYQVTQFGKPVTLSCSQTLNHNVMYWYQQKSSQAPKLLFHYYDKDFNNEADTPDNFQSRRPNTSFCFLDIRSPGLGDTAMYLCATSVQGTGEQFFGPGTRLTVL.

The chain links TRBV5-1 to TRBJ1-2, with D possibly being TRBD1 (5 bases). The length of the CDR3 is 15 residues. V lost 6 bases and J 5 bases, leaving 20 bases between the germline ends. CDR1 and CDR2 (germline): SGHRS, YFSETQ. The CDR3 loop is CASNPRSGMGYGYTF. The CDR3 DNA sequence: TGCGCCAGCAACCCCCGGTCAGGGATGGGATATGGCTACACCTTC.

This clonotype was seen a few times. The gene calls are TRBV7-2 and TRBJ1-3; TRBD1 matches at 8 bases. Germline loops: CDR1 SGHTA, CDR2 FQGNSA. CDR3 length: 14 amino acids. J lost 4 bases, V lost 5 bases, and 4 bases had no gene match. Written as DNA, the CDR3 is TGTGCCAGCAGCGTACAGGGGGGAGGAAACACCATATATTTT. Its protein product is CASSVQGGGNTIYF.

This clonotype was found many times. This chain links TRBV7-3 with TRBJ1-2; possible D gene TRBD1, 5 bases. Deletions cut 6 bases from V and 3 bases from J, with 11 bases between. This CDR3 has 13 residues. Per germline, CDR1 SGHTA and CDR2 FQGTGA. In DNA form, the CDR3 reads TGTGCCAGCAGACGGGGCTTAGACTATGGCTACACCTTC. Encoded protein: CASRRGLDYGYTF.

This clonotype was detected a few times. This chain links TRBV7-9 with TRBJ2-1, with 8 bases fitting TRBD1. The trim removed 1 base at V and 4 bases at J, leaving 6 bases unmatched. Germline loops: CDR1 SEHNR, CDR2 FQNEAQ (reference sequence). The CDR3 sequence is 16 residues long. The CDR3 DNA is TGTGCCAGCAGCTTAGGGCAGGGGGCGCGGTACAATGAGCAGTTCTTC. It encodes CASSLGQGARYNEQFF.

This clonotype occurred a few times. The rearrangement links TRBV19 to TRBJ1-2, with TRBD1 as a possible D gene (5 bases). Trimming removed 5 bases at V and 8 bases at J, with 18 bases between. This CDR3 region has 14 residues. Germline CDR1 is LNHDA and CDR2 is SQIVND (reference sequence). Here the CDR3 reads CASSPAGANRGYTF. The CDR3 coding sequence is TGTGCCAGTAGTCCGGCCGGGGCTAATAGAGGCTACACCTTC.